This entry describes one TCR beta chain. The sample is drawn from a study of T cell responses to AZD1222 COVID-19 vaccine. The repertoire was sequenced with immunoSEQ multiplex PCR; TCRdb's copy has only in-frame clones and lacks some. The sample lists fewer than 95,000 clones, about 88% occurring once. The V end lost 10 bases, the J end lost 2 bases, and 11 bases lay between the germline ends. The germline V gene encodes CDR1 KGHSH and CDR2 LQKENI. The CDR3 length is 12 residues. The TCR comes from an adult who received the AZD1222 COVID-19 vaccine. The chain recombines TRBV18 with TRBJ1-1; no reliable D call. The input for sequencing was peripheral blood, taken 28 days after the second AZD1222 dose. In nucleotides, the CDR3 is TGTGCCACCGGAGTCGGCAACACTGAAGCTTTCTTT. Translated, it gives CATGVGNTEAFF.